This note documents a single TCR beta chain sequence. Its antigen is unknown. Thawed unstimulated PBMCs were FACS-sorted by CD3, CD4 and CD8 into two populations. This sample is drawn from a study of T cell clones after liver transplantation. Background on the study: Until 12-24 months post-transplant, subjects got standard immunosuppression and no induction. Study-wide findings and caveats: Post-transplant time points were not standardized, so conclusions are preliminary.

Profiled with immunoSEQ multiplex PCR; TCRdb holds only in-frame clones, not every one. The sample records around 97,000 clones, approximately 79% being singletons. Germline V gene data show CDR1 as SQVTM and CDR2 as ANQGSEA. The CDR3 length is 12 residues. The V end was cut by 5 bases, the J end by 0 bases, with 8 bases between. The source of this sequence is a human patient who received a liver transplant. Some T cells may originate from the graft donor. The rearrangement links TRBV29-1 to TRBJ2-7; the D is unclear. The sample was CD4+ T cells from blood, taken approximately 43 months after liver transplant. CDR3 sequence (DNA): TGCAGCGTTCGGAGCAGCTCCTACGAGCAGTACTTC. As protein: CSVRSSSYEQYF.